The 23 T cell receptor beta chains reported below all come from one sample, sequenced in a study of T cell clonotyping in hematopoietic cell transplantation. Only in-frame clones appear in the TCRdb table, and some are missing; sequencing was by immunoSEQ multiplex PCR. This table holds about 4,800 clones, 15% to 20% found once. This specimen consisted of PBMCs, obtained 180 days after allogeneic stem cell transplant. These TCRs come from a male patient younger than 35 who had an allogeneic stem cell transplant, so the T cells may come from the graft donor. Some clones in this sample may be carry-over from other donors' samples.

J is TRBJ2-5 and V is TRBV30; 8 positions agree with TRBD2. There are 13 residues in the CDR3. Germline V gene lookup returns CDR1 GTSNPN and CDR2 SVGIG (reference sequence). Trimming removed 4 bases from V and 5 bases from J; junction bases left unmatched: 6. The CDR3 sequence: CAWTQTSAETQYF. For the CDR3, the DNA is TGTGCCTGGACCCAGACTAGCGCGGAGACCCAGTACTTC.

This clone turned up a few times. The rearrangement joins TRBV6-5 to TRBJ2-7, with 7 nucleotides matching TRBD2. V was clipped by 4 bases and J by 12 bases; unmatched bases: 15. CDR1 MNHEY and CDR2 SVGAGI come from the germline V gene. This CDR3 region has 14 residues. CDR3 protein: CASSLAYREEWLYF. DNA of the CDR3: TGTGCCAGCAGTTTAGCTTACCGGGAGGAATGGCTGTACTTC.

The chain joins TRBV25-1 to TRBJ2-5, with D hard to call. Germline V lookup: CDR1 MGHDK, CDR2 SYGVNS. CDR3 length: 11 residues. With 5 bases removed from V and 2 bases from J, the gap between germline ends came to 3 bases. DNA for the CDR3: TGTGCCAGCAGTAGACAAGAGACCCAGTACTTC. Its protein product is CASSRQETQYF.

This clone was observed a handful of times. The chain joins TRBV30 to TRBJ1-1; D unclear. The CDR3 spans 11 residues. Trimming left V 1 base short and J 7 bases short, with 7 bases between. CDR1 GTSNPN and CDR2 SVGIG come from the germline V gene (reference sequence). The CDR3: CAWSERHEAFF. The DNA of the CDR3 is TGTGCCTGGAGTGAGAGACATGAAGCTTTCTTT.

This clone was detected a few times. The V call is TRBV9, the J call TRBJ2-7; D is ambiguous. Trimming stripped 4 bases from V and 6 bases from J, with 20 bases between. CDR3 length: 15 amino acids. Germline CDR1 is SGDLS and CDR2 is YYNGEE. The CDR3 reads CASSSQVTERAEQYF. CDR3 bases: TGTGCCAGCAGCTCCCAGGTCACCGAACGGGCCGAGCAGTACTTC.

This chain connects TRBV5-6 to TRBJ1-2, with 7 bases that match TRBD1. The CDR3 is 13 residues long. Per the germline V gene, CDR1 is SGHDT and CDR2 is YYEEEE. With 5 bases clipped from V and 4 bases from J, the junction kept 5 bases outside the gene matches. The CDR3 region is CASRKQGPYGYTF. DNA of the CDR3: TGTGCCAGCAGGAAACAGGGGCCCTATGGCTACACCTTC.

This clone was seen only a few times. The CDR3 DNA sequence: TGCAGCGTTAAGTCAGGGCGTGGCTACACCTTC. Translation gives CSVKSGRGYTF. This chain connects TRBV29-1 to TRBJ1-2; D may be TRBD1 (5 bases). The CDR3 runs to 11 residues. Germline V gene lookup returns CDR1 SQVTM and CDR2 ANQGSEA. V gave up 5 bases and J gave up 7 bases, with 11 bases separating them.

In its sample, this clone was seen a few times. The genes are TRBV4-3 and TRBJ2-7; 11 bases fit TRBD1. This CDR3 region has 16 residues. Per germline, CDR1 LGHNA and CDR2 YSLEER. The J segment lost 6 bases and the V segment lost 0 bases, leaving 7 bases of the junction unmatched. DNA for the CDR3: TGCGCCAGCAGCCAAGAATTCGGGACAGGGGGATCCGAGCAGTACTTC. The encoded protein is CASSQEFGTGGSEQYF.

This clone was seen a few times. The chain has TRBV21-1 and TRBJ1-5. TRBV21-1 is noted as a pseudogene. This CDR3 has 22 amino acids. The CDR3 sequence: CASSKEWVRGEKIPGFNQPQHF. DNA of the CDR3: TGTGCCAGCAGCAAAGAATGGGTTCGGGGAGAGAAAATACCGGGCTTCAATCAGCCCCAGCATTTT.

J is TRBJ1-2 and V is TRBV6-6; a possible D gene is TRBD1 (5 bases). The CDR3 spans 16 residues. CDR1 and CDR2 (germline): MNHNY, SVGAGI (reference sequence). V lost 0 bases to trimming and J lost 8 bases, with 19 bases between them. The CDR3 bases are TGTGCCAGCAGTTACTCGAGTATGGGACGGACGAAGGGCTACACCTTC. This gives the protein CASSYSSMGRTKGYTF.

The chain carries TRBV30 and TRBJ2-7; D remains unclear. Trimming removed 2 bases at V and 7 bases at J, with 12 bases between. The CDR3 spans 12 residues. CDR1 and CDR2 (germline): GTSNPN, SVGIG (reference sequence). The CDR3 DNA sequence: TGTGCCTGGAGTCCAACCCTCGGGGAGCAGTACTTC. It codes for CAWSPTLGEQYF.

The V and J genes are TRBV29-1 and TRBJ2-5, with 8 nucleotides matching TRBD1. The V gene's germline CDR1 is SQVTM and CDR2 ANQGSEA. This CDR3 is 14 amino acids long. After removal of 2 bases from V and 0 bases from J, the junction contained 2 bases not matched to a gene. DNA of the CDR3: TGCAGCGTTGAAAGACAGGGGAACCAAGAGACCCAGTACTTC. It encodes CSVERQGNQETQYF.

There are a few counts of this clone. The chain carries TRBV5-8 and TRBJ2-7; tentative D call: TRBD1 (6 bases). The ends were cut back, 4 bases at V and 2 bases at J, with 10 bases in the middle. CDR1 is SGHTS and CDR2 is YDEGEE in the germline V gene. There are 13 residues in the CDR3. The CDR3 DNA reads TGTGCCAGCAGCCGGGGACATACCTACGAGCAGTACTTC. Translation gives CASSRGHTYEQYF.

This CDR3 reads CAWSVLGAYNSPLHF. For the CDR3, the DNA is TGTGCCTGGAGTGTATTGGGGGCCTATAATTCACCCCTCCACTTT. The chain combines TRBV30 with TRBJ1-6; TRBD1 is a possible D gene (5 bases). Germline V CDR1 and CDR2: GTSNPN, SVGIG (reference sequence). The CDR3 is 15 residues long. Between the trimmed V and J ends, which lost 0 bases and 2 bases, there was a span of 8 bases.

The chain uses TRBV5-4 and TRBJ2-7; 7 nucleotides agree with TRBD1. Germline assignment: CDR1 SGHNT and CDR2 YYREEE (reference sequence). V was pared by 0 bases and J by 4 bases, with 4 bases of the junction left unmatched. The CDR3 has 14 amino acids. This CDR3 reads CASSLEGAVYEQYF. The CDR3 DNA is TGTGCCAGCAGCTTGGAGGGGGCGGTATACGAGCAGTACTTC.

This clone has a handful of counts. The chain links TRBV14 to TRBJ2-7; D is uncertain. V lost 4 bases to trimming and J lost 3 bases, with 7 bases between them. From germline, CDR1 is SGHDN and CDR2 FVKESK. The CDR3 runs 12 residues. The DNA for the CDR3 is TGTGCCAGCAGCCCGGCCAACTACGAGCAGTACTTC. This encodes CASSPANYEQYF.

This clone was seen only a few times. The chain employs TRBV6-1 and TRBJ2-7; TRBD2 matches 9 bases. CDR1 MNHNS and CDR2 SASEGT come from the germline V gene. This CDR3 spans 16 amino acids. Trimming removed 0 bases from V and 3 bases from J; junction bases left unmatched: 6. In DNA form, the CDR3 reads TGTGCCAGCAGTGAAGCTTTAGCGACTAGCGGCTACGAGCAGTACTTC. Translation: CASSEALATSGYEQYF.

This chain uses TRBV4-3 with TRBJ2-2; D uncertain. Trimming shortened V by 1 base and J by 6 bases, and 15 bases separated the two germline ends. The germline V gene has CDR1 LGHNA and CDR2 YSLEER. The length of the CDR3 is 16 residues. The CDR3 bases are TGCGCCAGCAGCCAAGGCTCCTCTCAGGTCCCCGGGGAGCTGTTTTTT. It translates to CASSQGSSQVPGELFF.

This clone was picked up a small number of times. The V gene is TRBV30, the J gene TRBJ1-6; D unresolved. Trimming removed 5 bases from V and 10 bases from J, with 3 bases in between. Germline V gene lookup returns CDR1 GTSNPN and CDR2 SVGIG (reference sequence). CDR3 length: 9 residues. Here the CDR3 DNA reads TGTGCCTGGGGGTCACCCCTCCACTTT. This translates into CAWGSPLHF.

The rearrangement links TRBV30 to TRBJ1-6; tentatively, D is TRBD1 (6 bases). The ends were cut back, 4 bases at V and 5 bases at J, with 9 bases in the middle. CDR1 and CDR2 (germline): GTSNPN, SVGIG (reference sequence). CDR3 length: 13 amino acids. CDR3 region: CAWTGENNSPLHF. Here the CDR3 DNA reads TGTGCCTGGACAGGGGAGAATAATTCACCCCTCCACTTT.

By its share, this clone is medium-sized. The CDR3 sequence is CASGQGPYEQYF. The CDR3 DNA reads as TGTGCCTCAGGACAGGGTCCCTACGAGCAGTACTTC. The chain uses TRBV28 and TRBJ2-7; 8 nucleotides match TRBD1. The CDR3 runs 12 residues. V was pared by 11 bases and J by 2 bases, with 5 bases of the junction left unmatched. Germline lookup yields CDR1 MDHEN and CDR2 SYDVKM.

The chain carries TRBV30 and TRBJ2-4, with TRBD1 identical over 7 bases. From germline, CDR1 is GTSNPN and CDR2 SVGIG (reference sequence). The CDR3 spans 14 residues. V dropped 0 bases and J dropped 7; count of bases not matched to a gene: 6. The CDR3 sequence: CAWSVMGTENIQYF. DNA for the CDR3: TGTGCCTGGAGTGTAATGGGGACAGAGAACATTCAGTACTTC.

This clone appeared a few times. V usage is TRBV5-6 and J usage is TRBJ2-7; 9 bases fit TRBD1. With 4 bases clipped from V and 2 bases from J, the junction kept 7 bases outside the gene matches. CDR1 is SGHDT, CDR2 YYEEEE, per germline. The CDR3 runs to 15 residues. The CDR3 reads CASSAGDREPYEQYF. CDR3 DNA sequence: TGTGCCAGCAGCGCTGGGGACAGGGAGCCCTACGAGCAGTACTTC.